The sequence of this TCR beta chain was determined in a study of T cells after yellow fever vaccination. The V gene's germline CDR1 is SGHAT and CDR2 FQNNGV. This CDR3 region has 13 residues. V was shortened by 4 bases and J by 3 bases, with 9 bases between the two germline ends. The table lists this clonotype with a few counts. Its antigen is still unknown. Synthesis of TCR cDNA relied on 5'RACE template switching, which attached a universal primer site and UMIs. In TCRdb, the 5' RACE reads were re-called with MiXCR into one record per CDR3 protein. Of around 300,000 distinct CDR3 sequences in the sample, approximately 4% were seen once. Study-level points and caveats: Weaker in magnitude, the secondary response showed a faster peak on day 5 versus 15. High-abundance clonotypes from the bulk population could contaminate FACS-sorted repertoires.

The gene calls are TRBV11-2 and TRBJ2-5; D perhaps matches TRBD1 (6 bases). The specimen comprised PBMCs, sampled 5 days after the yellow fever booster vaccination. This sequence originates from a man between 18 and 35 years old who received the YFV17D yellow fever vaccine. For the CDR3, the DNA is TGTGCCAGCAGCTCCTACAGGGAAGAGACCCAGTACTTC. As protein: CASSSYREETQYF.